This note documents a single T cell receptor (beta chain) sequence. This clone was observed once. Its target antigen remains unknown. Per-base quality was not reported, and no clone a single base away is much larger than it. The record originates from a study of T cell responses to AZD1222 COVID-19 vaccine (dated by TCRdb to the early 2020s). Describing the broader study: Because spike-specific TCR depth and breadth did not differ between the two schedules, AZD1222 recipients who got a second dose at roughly 4 weeks were pooled with those who got a second dose at roughly 12 weeks. TCR sequencing was performed for fewer than 250 trial participants, of whom about 210 were given two doses of AZD1222 and approximately 25 were given two doses of MenACWY control vaccine. Trial participants were enrolled by age into subgroups of 18-55, 56-69 and 70-plus years, and 148, 28 and 57 TCR-sequenced participants, respectively, were included in these subgroups. Overall results and qualifications from the work: After two AZD1222 doses, spike-specific TCR breadth and depth were significantly higher than at day 0 and than in MenACWY recipients. Reportedly, almost half of the unique spike-specific TCRs recognized epitopes lying outside the regions that are mutated in the B.1.351 and B.1.1.7 variants. The 56-69-year group was small, and its depth increase did not reach significance, likely because of low power. Conclusions about previously exposed vaccinees are limited because only six or seven AZD1222 recipients were SARS-CoV-2 seropositive at baseline. Most participants were white British and females outnumbered males, and the authors suggested that clonal diversity may have been underestimated. Vaccine-associated CD4 TCRs spanned the whole spike protein, with dominant responses in regions 160-218 and 743-854. No day 14 peak-response samples were available, so repertoires were characterized only after the peak T cell response.

The CDR3, cysteine through phenylalanine, is 17 amino acids long. Solely the CDR3 DNA is kept, with 51 bases framed from the first base. The CDR3 regions of human TCRbeta chains were subjected to immunosequencing. The original methods were these. Repertoire TCRs were checked for matches against a reference library of SARS-CoV-2-specific TCRs that had been generated using the MIRA antigen-specificity platform. Breadth meant the fraction of unique TCRs that were SARS-CoV-2-associated, whereas depth meant the fraction of total T cells that were SARS-CoV-2-associated. Each spike-specific TCR was assigned to its reactive spike region and to a CD4 or CD8 class using the MIRA data. Log10-transformed breadth and depth values were compared by one-way ANOVA with Sidak's multiple comparisons tests. Entries here come from immuneACCESS through TCRdb and include only in-frame sequences with V and J called. Some clones fail to appear in such tables; in the studies checked, an unresolved V gene covers under half of the shortfall, and the cause of the remainder is unknown. V and J calls and clone size follow that table, whereas D and trimming were derived from the DNA. Here the sample has about 100,000 clones; 85% to 90% occur a single time. The ten biggest clones cover 2.5% to 4% of the sample.

The label giving this sample's time point can be read as: baseline before first vaccination. The vaccinee samples were drawn from two UK trials, COV001 and COV002, one of which was a single-blind randomized controlled phase 2/3 trial testing AZD1222 (ChAdOx1 nCoV-19) in healthy adults. For TCRbeta chain sequencing, PBMC samples were collected from trial participants at day 0 and at day 28 after the second dose. The chain links TRBV21-1 with TRBJ1-2; the table's D call, TRBD1, has no DNA check behind it. TRBV21-1 is flagged as a pseudogene. The sample here was peripheral blood, taken on day 0 of AZD1222 vaccination. The clonotype originates from an adult in good health. The nucleotide sequence is TGTGCCAGCAGCAAATCCAAAAACCGGACAGGGGAAGGTGGCTGCACCTTC. Its amino acids are CASSKSKNRTGEGGCTF.